Each of the 25 T cell receptor beta chains below was sequenced from the same sample in a study of identical twins. Each CDR3 protein gets one entry after TCRdb re-called the 5' RACE reads with MiXCR. The table records approximately 240,000 distinct CDR3 sequences, about 14% of them present only once. The sample was memory (CD45RO+) T cells sorted from blood. Source of these receptors: a woman between 18 and 30 years old in good health.

On this clonotype: The germline gene is not matched at one end of the junction; a read error may be the cause. The chain combines TRBV3-1 with TRBJ2-5; D may match TRBD1 or TRBD2 (7 bases each). CDR1 LGHDT and CDR2 YNNKEL come from the germline V gene (reference sequence). The CDR3 covers 18 residues. The CDR3: CTSSFGGRSSGGEETQYF. The CDR3 nucleotides are TGTACCAGCAGTTTTGGGGGCCGGTCTTCAGGGGGGGAAGAGACCCAGTACTTC.

This clonotype has at least ten counts. The CDR3 DNA reads as TGTGCCACCCGACCATCCCAGGGGTTGGGAGAGACCCAGTACTTC. It yields the protein CATRPSQGLGETQYF. The chain couples TRBV7-8 to TRBJ2-5, with a weak D call TRBD1 (6 bases). This CDR3 is built from 15 residues. Trimming pared 10 bases from V and 4 bases from J, leaving 22 bases between. Germline V gene sequence: CDR1 SGHVS, CDR2 FQNEAQ.

This chain uses TRBV5-1 with TRBJ2-2; D may be TRBD2 (5 bases). Germline loops: CDR1 SGHRS, CDR2 YFSETQ. The germline V and J ends were trimmed by 4 bases and 1 base, with 14 bases remaining between them. The CDR3 is made up of 16 amino acids. Here the CDR3 reads CASSTDRAVNTGELFF. CDR3 nucleotide sequence: TGCGCCAGCAGCACGGATAGAGCGGTGAACACCGGGGAGCTGTTTTTT.

This clonotype showed up many times. The V and J genes are TRBV5-1 and TRBJ2-7; possibly TRBD2 for D (6 bases). The CDR3 sequence is 14 residues long. CDR1 and CDR2 from the germline V gene are SGHRS and YFSETQ. Deletions cut 6 bases from V and 6 bases from J, with 19 bases between. The CDR3: CASTGFDTGGEQYF. For the CDR3, the DNA is TGCGCCAGCACTGGATTTGATACCGGGGGCGAGCAGTACTTC. The entire variable domain, with the rest obtained from reference TRBV5-1 and TRBJ2-7, is as follows: KAGVTQTPRYLIKTRGQQVTLSCSPISGHRSVSWYQQTPGQGLQFLFEYFSETQRNKGNFPGRFSGRQFSNSRSEMNVSTLELGDSALYLCASTGFDTGGEQYFGPGTRLTVT.

This clonotype was detected only a few times. The V call is TRBV12-3 or TRBV12-4, the J call TRBJ2-5; 11 positions agree with TRBD2. The ends lost 5 bases at V and 2 bases at J; junction bases unmatched: 1. CDR3 size: 14 residues. Here the CDR3 reads CASSGTSGQETQYF. The CDR3 DNA follows: TGTGCCAGCAGTGGGACTAGCGGACAAGAGACCCAGTACTTC.

V usage is TRBV4-2 and J usage is TRBJ1-2; 10 nucleotides align to TRBD1. The length of the CDR3 is 16 residues. Germline V CDR1 and CDR2: LGHNA, YNFKEQ. V shed 3 bases, J shed 5 bases, and the junction held 9 bases outside the gene matches. The CDR3 reads CASSQSGTGEGYGYTF. The CDR3 bases are TGTGCCAGCAGCCAGAGTGGGACAGGGGAAGGGTATGGCTACACCTTC.

The genes are TRBV29-1 and TRBJ2-2, with 16 bases that match TRBD2. V shed 6 bases, J shed 7 bases, and the junction held 5 bases outside the gene matches. The length of the CDR3 is 15 residues. Germline CDR1 SQVTM, CDR2 ANQGSEA. Written as DNA, the CDR3 is TGCAGCGTCGCGGGACTAGCGGGGGGGCGCGGGGAGCTGTTTTTT. It encodes CSVAGLAGGRGELFF.

This clonotype was detected many times. The chain has TRBV2 and TRBJ1-4; D not certain. The germline V gene encodes CDR1 SNHLY and CDR2 FYNNEI. CDR3 length equals 11 residues. V was cut by 6 bases and J by 5 bases, with 4 bases left in between. The CDR3 DNA reads as TGTGCCAGCAGCTACAATGAAAAACTGTTTTTT. Its translation is CASSYNEKLFF.

This clonotype was detected ten times or more. The chain links TRBV2 to TRBJ1-2; 8 bases match TRBD1. CDR3 length: 15 amino acids. Trimming removed 4 bases from V and 7 bases from J; junction bases left unmatched: 11. The germline gives CDR1 SNHLY, CDR2 FYNNEI. The CDR3 loop is CASSALQGADSGYTF. CDR3 DNA: TGTGCCAGCAGTGCGTTGCAGGGGGCGGATAGTGGCTACACCTTC.

At least ten counts were recorded for this clonotype. This chain connects TRBV12-3 or TRBV12-4 to TRBJ1-1; a possible D gene is TRBD1 (5 bases). The CDR3 extends over 13 amino acids. Trimming pared 3 bases from V and 4 bases from J, leaving 9 bases between. CDR3 coding DNA: TGTGCCAGCAGTTTTTTTGGGGGCACTGAAGCTTTCTTT. This encodes CASSFFGGTEAFF.

This clonotype occurred a few times. This sequence joins TRBV12-3 or TRBV12-4 and TRBJ2-3; D is possibly TRBD2 (6 bases). This CDR3 has 17 residues. Trimming shortened V by 6 bases and J by 1 base, and 20 bases separated the two germline ends. The CDR3 is CASSLRRASAGTDTQYF. The CDR3 nucleotides read TGTGCCAGCAGCCTACGCCGGGCTAGCGCTGGCACAGATACGCAGTATTTT.

Concerning this clonotype itself: One junction end does not reproduce the germline sequence, and a read error may be involved. The chain has TRBV5-5 and TRBJ2-5; no firm D call. This CDR3 spans 14 amino acids. From germline, CDR1 is SGHKS and CDR2 YYEKEE (reference sequence). CDR3 protein: CPSSLSSAEETQYF. In DNA form, the CDR3 reads TGTCCCAGCAGCTTGAGTTCGGCAGAAGAGACCCAGTACTTC.

This clonotype has ten or more counts. The chain combines TRBV5-6 with TRBJ1-6; 7 nucleotides agree with TRBD1. V gave up 1 base and J gave up 5 bases; unmatched junction bases: 3. From germline, CDR1 is SGHDT and CDR2 YYEEEE. The CDR3 totals 15 residues. CDR3 amino acids: CASSLLQGDNSPLHF. In DNA form, the CDR3 reads TGTGCCAGCAGCTTGCTGCAGGGGGATAATTCACCCCTCCACTTT.

This clonotype turned up a few times. In DNA form, the CDR3 reads TGTGCCATCAGTGGATTGGGGAGGCGGGAGGGACTAAATGAGCAGTTCTTC. Amino acid sequence: CAISGLGRREGLNEQFF. V usage is TRBV10-3 and J usage is TRBJ2-1; 9 bases match TRBD2. CDR1 and CDR2 from the germline V gene are ENHRY and SYGVKD. This CDR3 is built from 17 residues. After removal of 4 bases from V and 7 bases from J, the junction contained 14 bases not matched to a gene.

This clonotype was counted between two and nine times. The V and J genes are TRBV5-1 and TRBJ2-3, with a possible D match to TRBD2 (6 bases). CDR3 size: 14 residues. Trimming left V 4 bases short and J 1 base short, with 10 bases between. Per germline, CDR1 SGHRS and CDR2 YFSETQ. In DNA, the CDR3 is TGCGCCAGCAGCCCCCGACTAGGCACAGATACGCAGTATTTT. Amino acid sequence: CASSPRLGTDTQYF.

CDR3 loop: CATSWTRADTQYF. CDR3 sequence (DNA): TGTGCCACCAGCTGGACTAGGGCGGATACGCAGTATTTT. The chain is built from TRBV6-5 and TRBJ2-3; the match to TRBD2 covers 7 bases. The CDR3 length is 13 residues. Germline CDR1 reads MNHEY; CDR2 reads SVGAGI. V dropped 10 bases and J dropped 6; count of bases not matched to a gene: 10.

This clonotype was recorded many times. The chain has TRBV12-3 or TRBV12-4 and TRBJ2-7, with D tentatively TRBD1 or TRBD2 (5 bases each). Deletions cut 6 bases from V and 6 bases from J, with 15 bases between. The CDR3 runs 13 residues. The CDR3 DNA is TGTGCCAGCAGGGGGGAGAGCTTCGGCGAGCAGTACTTC. This codes for CASRGESFGEQYF.

The J gene is TRBJ1-2, the V gene TRBV28; no definite D call. The CDR3 spans 13 residues. Germline assignment: CDR1 MDHEN and CDR2 SYDVKM. Trimming took off 5 bases at V and 3 bases at J, with 10 bases between the two ends. The CDR3 coding sequence is TGTGCCAGCAGTCCGGCCTGGGACTATGGCTACACCTTC. Translated, it gives CASSPAWDYGYTF.

This clonotype was recorded a few times. The rearrangement uses TRBV3-1 and TRBJ1-2; 9 nucleotides line up with TRBD1. V lost 2 bases, J lost 8 bases, and 3 bases stayed unmatched. The CDR3 length is 13 residues. Germline CDR1 is LGHDT and CDR2 is YNNKEL (reference sequence). Here the CDR3 DNA reads TGTGCCAGCAGCCAAACAGGGGGCCAAGGCTACACCTTC. Translated: CASSQTGGQGYTF. Filled out from reference TRBV3-1 and TRBJ1-2, the complete variable domain reads DTAVSQTPKYLVTQMGNDKSIKCEQNLGHDTMYWYKQDSKKFLKIMFSYNNKELIINETVPNRFSPKSPDKAHLNLHINSLELGDSAVYFCASSQTGGQGYTFGSGTRLTVV.

This chain joins TRBV20-1 and TRBJ1-1, with D unclear. Germline V gene sequence: CDR1 DFQATT, CDR2 SNEGSKA (reference sequence). This CDR3 comprises 12 residues. Between the trimmed V and J ends, which lost 3 bases and 1 base, there was a span of 6 bases. CDR3 nucleotides: TGCAGTGCTAGGACACAGAACACTGAAGCTTTCTTT. Its translation is CSARTQNTEAFF.

This clonotype was recorded at least ten times. V and J are TRBV16 and TRBJ2-1; TRBD1 matches at 11 bases. V trimming: 4 bases; J trimming: 6 bases; junction bases outside the gene matches: 2. Germline assignment: CDR1 KGHSY and CDR2 FQNENV. The CDR3 is made up of 14 amino acids. CDR3 sequence: CASSRGQGVNEQFF. Written as DNA, the CDR3 is TGTGCCAGCAGCCGGGGACAGGGGGTCAATGAGCAGTTCTTC. The full variable domain, with the rest looked up from reference TRBV16 and TRBJ2-1, is GEEVAQTPKHLVRGEGQKAKLYCAPIKGHSYVFWYQQVLKNEFKFLISFQNENVFDETGMPKERFSAKCLPNSPCSLEIQATKLEDSAVYFCASSRGQGVNEQFFGPGTRLTVL.

The V gene is TRBV20-1, the J gene TRBJ2-3; a possible D gene is TRBD2 (5 bases). The CDR3 is 14 residues long. Germline CDR1 reads DFQATT; CDR2 reads SNEGSKA (reference sequence). Trimming shortened V by 3 bases and J by 0 bases, and 10 bases separated the two germline ends. The DNA of the CDR3 is TGCAGTGCTAGTAGACGGGATAGCACAGATACGCAGTATTTT. It translates to CSASRRDSTDTQYF.

This clonotype was seen a handful of times. The V and J genes are TRBV2 and TRBJ2-7, with D hard to call. The germline V and J ends were trimmed by 4 bases and 4 bases, with 2 bases remaining between them. The germline V gene has CDR1 SNHLY and CDR2 FYNNEI. CDR3 size: 10 residues. The DNA for the CDR3 is TGTGCCAGCAGTGTGTACGAGCAGTACTTC. Protein product: CASSVYEQYF.

This clonotype showed up just a few times. The chain couples TRBV5-1 to TRBJ2-7; tentative D call: TRBD2 (6 bases). Trimming left V 2 bases short and J 4 bases short, with 16 bases between. Germline V gives CDR1 SGHRS, CDR2 YFSETQ. This CDR3 spans 15 amino acids. CDR3 in amino acids: CASSFEVGGPYEQYF. The CDR3 coding sequence is TGCGCCAGCAGCTTTGAGGTCGGGGGACCTTACGAGCAGTACTTC. Filled out from reference TRBV5-1 and TRBJ2-7, the complete variable domain reads KAGVTQTPRYLIKTRGQQVTLSCSPISGHRSVSWYQQTPGQGLQFLFEYFSETQRNKGNFPGRFSGRQFSNSRSEMNVSTLELGDSALYLCASSFEVGGPYEQYFGPGTRLTVT.

The chain employs TRBV12-3 or TRBV12-4 and TRBJ1-1; 9 bases fit TRBD1. V trimming: 1 base; J trimming: 7 bases; junction bases outside the gene matches: 7. The CDR3 loop spans 15 amino acids. The CDR3 DNA reads TGTGCCAGCAGTTTAGGCACAGGGGGCTACGGTGAAGCTTTCTTT. The encoded protein is CASSLGTGGYGEAFF.